Presented here are 23 T cell receptor beta chains from one specimen sequenced in a study of T cells in Graves' hyperthyroidism and ophthalmopathy. The CDR3 regions of TCR beta were amplified from RNA transcripts. In the first-round RT-PCR of the TCR CDR3, the HTBI primer set was used. TCRdb reanalysed the multiplex PCR reads using MiXCR and keeps one entry per CDR3 protein. The sample contains about 620,000 distinct CDR3 sequences, 15% to 20% of which appear only once. Source material: blood. The receptors were gathered from a woman in her twenties or thirties with Graves' hyperthyroidism.

The chain has TRBV7-3 and TRBJ2-1; 9 nucleotides align to TRBD1. Germline CDR1 SGHTA, CDR2 FQGTGA. V trimming: 1 base; J trimming: 6 bases; junction bases outside the gene matches: 4. The CDR3 consists of 15 residues. The CDR3 reads CASSLIGTGFNEQFF. The DNA for the CDR3 is TGTGCCAGCAGCTTAATCGGGACAGGGTTCAATGAGCAGTTCTTC.

V is TRBV9 and J is TRBJ2-7; 7 bases fit TRBD2. This CDR3 is 14 amino acids long. V lost 0 bases, J lost 5 bases, and 5 bases stayed unmatched. Germline CDR1 is SGDLS and CDR2 is YYNGEE. CDR3 amino acids: CASSVGAGRDEQYF. The CDR3 nucleotides are TGTGCCAGCAGCGTAGGAGCGGGACGGGACGAGCAGTACTTC.

This clonotype was picked up a small number of times. This sequence joins TRBV6-2 or TRBV6-3 and TRBJ2-7; 7 bases line up with TRBD1. Per the germline V gene, CDR1 is MNHEY and CDR2 is SVGEGT. Trimming cost V 5 bases and J 4 bases; bases outside gene matches: 8. This CDR3 region has 14 residues. The chain's CDR3 is CASSTPRQGYEQYF. The CDR3 nucleotides read TGTGCCAGCAGTACTCCACGACAGGGTTACGAGCAGTACTTC.

This clonotype was counted at least ten times. The gene calls are TRBV11-2 and TRBJ2-1; D is uncertain. The V gene's germline CDR1 is SGHAT and CDR2 FQNNGV. The V end was cut by 6 bases, the J end by 3 bases, with 15 bases between. The length of the CDR3 is 15 residues. This CDR3 reads CASSHDVGFYNEQFF. CDR3 sequence (DNA): TGTGCCAGCAGTCATGACGTCGGTTTCTACAATGAGCAGTTCTTC.

This clonotype occurred many times. The chain has TRBV20-1 and TRBJ2-7; 15 bases are a match to TRBD2. V dropped 1 base and J dropped 8; count of bases not matched to a gene: 18. Germline V gene lookup returns CDR1 DFQATT and CDR2 SNEGSKA (reference sequence). This CDR3 has 19 residues. The CDR3 here is CSARGIPGLAGGLYEQQYF. CDR3 DNA sequence: TGCAGTGCTAGAGGCATACCGGGACTAGCGGGAGGACTTTACGAGCAGCAGTACTTC.

This clonotype has ten or more counts. The CDR3 reads CSARLAWRQNEQFF. CDR3 coding DNA: TGCAGTGCCCGGCTAGCGTGGAGGCAAAATGAGCAGTTCTTC. The V gene is TRBV20-1, the J gene TRBJ2-1; weak D call: TRBD2 (6 bases). V was pared by 6 bases and J by 7 bases, with 19 bases between. This CDR3 is 14 amino acids long. CDR1 and CDR2 from the germline V gene are DFQATT and SNEGSKA (reference sequence).

This clonotype was counted at least ten times. The chain couples TRBV12-5 to TRBJ2-5; the match to TRBD1 covers 7 bases. The CDR3 extends over 16 amino acids. Germline lookup yields CDR1 LGHNT and CDR2 FRNRAP. The junction had 6 bases not matched to a gene; V was cut back by 0 bases and J by 2 bases. The CDR3 is CASGLVYRGAQETQYF. In DNA, the CDR3 is TGTGCTAGTGGTTTGGTATACAGGGGAGCACAAGAGACCCAGTACTTC.

This clonotype showed up just a few times. The chain employs TRBV28 and TRBJ2-5; tentatively, D is TRBD1 (5 bases). The V gene's germline CDR1 is MDHEN and CDR2 SYDVKM. V was shortened by 4 bases and J by 5 bases, with 11 bases between the two germline ends. CDR3 length equals 13 residues. The DNA for the CDR3 is TGTGCCAGCAGTTACGCAGGGTTTGAGACCCAGTACTTC. Translation: CASSYAGFETQYF.

A remark on this clonotype: A read error may be the cause here, since a much bigger clone is one base away. The chain employs TRBV12-3 or TRBV12-4 and TRBJ1-4; no definite D call. The CDR3 covers 15 residues. The CDR3 coding sequence is TGTGCCAGCAGTTTGGGTGGCAGGCCTAATGAAAAACTGCTTTTT. Residues: CASSLGGRPNEKLLF.

This clonotype came up many times. CDR3 protein: CASSRTGFWDTNSQETQYF. CDR3 nucleotides: TGTGCCAGCAGCCGAACGGGGTTCTGGGACACCAACTCCCAAGAGACCCAGTACTTC. This rearrangement joins TRBV12-3 or TRBV12-4 to TRBJ2-5; possible D gene TRBD1, 6 bases. CDR3 length: 19 amino acids. Between the trimmed V and J ends, which lost 6 bases and 1 base, there was a span of 27 bases.

The CDR3 reads CASSLFRGWLQPQHF. In DNA, the CDR3 is TGTGCCAGCAGCTTATTCAGGGGCTGGTTGCAGCCCCAGCATTTT. The chain uses TRBV11-2 and TRBJ1-5, with D perhaps matching TRBD1 (6 bases). This CDR3 is built from 15 residues. Trimming left V 2 bases short and J 7 bases short, with 15 bases between. CDR1 is SGHAT, CDR2 FQNNGV, per germline.

The chain carries TRBV7-3 and TRBJ2-6; no firm D call. The CDR3 is made up of 15 amino acids. Trimming cost V 2 bases and J 2 bases, with 7 bases left between them. Per the germline V gene, CDR1 is SGHTA and CDR2 is FQGTGA. DNA for the CDR3: TGTGCCAGCAGCTTACTGTCAGCTGGGGCCAACGTCCTGACTTTC. Translating gives CASSLLSAGANVLTF.

V usage is TRBV4-2 and J usage is TRBJ1-3, with D uncertain. Germline lookup yields CDR1 LGHNA and CDR2 YNFKEQ. The V end lost 0 bases, the J end lost 0 bases, and 12 bases lay between the germline ends. This CDR3 is 17 amino acids long. CDR3 sequence (DNA): TGTGCCAGCAGCCAAGATATAACGAGGACCTCTGGAAACACCATATATTTT. As protein: CASSQDITRTSGNTIYF.

This clonotype showed up just a few times. The V and J genes are TRBV6-1 and TRBJ1-4, with D possibly TRBD1 on 5 matching bases. CDR3 length: 14 amino acids. The V gene lost 6 bases and the J gene lost 7 bases, with 15 bases spanning the gap. The germline CDR1 and CDR2 sequences are MNHNS and SASEGT. The CDR3, as DNA: TGTGCCAGCAGCTCTACGTATGGGGGTGAAAAACTGTTTTTT. Protein sequence: CASSSTYGGEKLFF.

This clonotype was observed many times. This chain connects TRBV28 to TRBJ2-3; D may correspond to TRBD1 or TRBD2 (5 bases each). Deletions cut 4 bases from V and 9 bases from J, with 14 bases between. The CDR3 contains 13 residues. CDR1 is MDHEN, CDR2 SYDVKM, per germline. The CDR3 here is CASSSDRGLTQYF. In DNA form, the CDR3 reads TGTGCCAGCAGTTCGGACCGGGGCCTCACGCAGTATTTT.

This clonotype came up many times. The chain uses TRBV20-1 and TRBJ2-1; 9 bases are shared with TRBD2. Germline V gene data show CDR1 as DFQATT and CDR2 as SNEGSKA (reference sequence). The V gene end was trimmed by 3 bases and the J gene end by 7 bases; junction bases not matched to a gene: 10. The CDR3 consists of 15 residues. This CDR3 is CSARPPTSGKNEQFF. In DNA, the CDR3 is TGCAGTGCTAGGCCCCCGACTAGCGGTAAGAATGAGCAGTTCTTC.

In its sample, this clonotype was seen a few times. The genes are TRBV27 and TRBJ2-7, with D uncertain. With 3 bases removed from V and 5 bases from J, the gap between germline ends came to 14 bases. The CDR3 runs to 14 residues. Germline V gene lookup returns CDR1 MNHEY and CDR2 SMNVEV (reference sequence). CDR3 nucleotides: TGTGCCAGCAGTTTCTCATCATCGGGCCACGAGCAGTACTTC. Translated, it gives CASSFSSSGHEQYF.

This clonotype was seen many times. The V and J genes are TRBV7-3 and TRBJ2-1; TRBD2 matches 7 bases. CDR1 is SGHTA, CDR2 FQGTGA, per germline. The CDR3 totals 15 residues. J was trimmed by 6 bases and V by 2 bases; bases with no gene match: 7. The CDR3 reads CASSLLVASGNEQFF. The CDR3 DNA reads as TGTGCCAGCAGCTTATTAGTGGCTAGCGGCAATGAGCAGTTCTTC.

This clonotype was seen many times. The genes are TRBV11-2 and TRBJ2-1; 8 bases line up with TRBD2. CDR1 is SGHAT, CDR2 FQNNGV, per germline. J was trimmed by 6 bases and V by 5 bases; bases with no gene match: 12. This CDR3 has 16 residues. The CDR3 region is CASSPGFSGNSNEQFF. In DNA, the CDR3 is TGTGCCAGCAGCCCCGGTTTTAGCGGGAATTCCAATGAGCAGTTCTTC.

The CDR3 DNA sequence: TGTGCCAGCAGCGCAGACGGAGGAGACACTGAAGCTTTCTTT. Encoded protein: CASSADGGDTEAFF. The gene calls are TRBV11-3 and TRBJ1-1; D remains unclear. This CDR3 contains 14 residues. V lost 5 bases to trimming and J lost 3 bases, with 13 bases between them. Germline V gene sequence: CDR1 SGHNT, CDR2 YENEEA. The full variable domain, with the rest looked up from reference TRBV11-3 and TRBJ1-1, is EAGVVQSPRYKIIEKKQPVAFWCNPISGHNTLYWYLQNLGQGPELLIRYENEEAVDDSQLPKDRFSAERLKGVDSTLKIQPAELGDSAVYLCASSADGGDTEAFFGQGTRLTVV.

This clonotype was counted only a few times. This chain links TRBV20-1 with TRBJ2-1; 7 bases map to TRBD1. The CDR3 covers 13 residues. Germline V CDR1 and CDR2: DFQATT, SNEGSKA (reference sequence). Trimming removed 5 bases from V and 5 bases from J; junction bases left unmatched: 6. Here the CDR3 DNA reads TGCAGTGCTCCCGGGGACAGTAACAATGAGCAGTTCTTC. Amino acids: CSAPGDSNNEQFF.

The rearrangement uses TRBV6-5 and TRBJ2-5; 10 bases match TRBD2. Trimming removed 4 bases from V and 0 bases from J; junction bases left unmatched: 8. Germline values: CDR1 MNHEY, CDR2 SVGAGI. The CDR3 is 17 residues long. CDR3 residues: CASSSETSGRYQETQYF. The CDR3 DNA follows: TGTGCCAGCAGTTCCGAGACTAGCGGGCGGTACCAAGAGACCCAGTACTTC.

At least ten counts were recorded for this clonotype. The chain employs TRBV6-1 and TRBJ1-1; D call uncertain. CDR1 MNHNS and CDR2 SASEGT come from the germline V gene. V gave up 1 base and J gave up 8 bases, with 11 bases separating them. This CDR3 region has 13 residues. CDR3 sequence reads: CASSEGRAWEAFF. In DNA, the CDR3 is TGTGCCAGCAGTGAAGGACGGGCTTGGGAAGCTTTCTTT.